This TCR beta chain comes out of a study of cytomegalovirus exposure and HLA in healthy donors. V was clipped by 7 bases and J by 4 bases; unmatched bases: 5. CDR1 is SQVTM and CDR2 is ANQGSEA in the germline V gene. This CDR3 spans 13 amino acids. The study ran its PCR with 60 Vbeta and 13 Jbeta primers. TCRdb's copy holds only in-frame clones and misses some; the assay was immunoSEQ multiplex PCR. The table has roughly 180,000 clones, about 9% seen once; the top ten hold 1% to 1.5%. The receptor's source is a woman in her twenties or thirties in good health and CMV-seropositive. The specimen was PBMCs. V and J are TRBV29-1 and TRBJ2-5; 11 bases fit TRBD1. The CDR3, as DNA: TGCAGCGGGACAGGGGGCGCGGGAGAGACCCAGTACTTC. Translated, it gives CSGTGGAGETQYF.